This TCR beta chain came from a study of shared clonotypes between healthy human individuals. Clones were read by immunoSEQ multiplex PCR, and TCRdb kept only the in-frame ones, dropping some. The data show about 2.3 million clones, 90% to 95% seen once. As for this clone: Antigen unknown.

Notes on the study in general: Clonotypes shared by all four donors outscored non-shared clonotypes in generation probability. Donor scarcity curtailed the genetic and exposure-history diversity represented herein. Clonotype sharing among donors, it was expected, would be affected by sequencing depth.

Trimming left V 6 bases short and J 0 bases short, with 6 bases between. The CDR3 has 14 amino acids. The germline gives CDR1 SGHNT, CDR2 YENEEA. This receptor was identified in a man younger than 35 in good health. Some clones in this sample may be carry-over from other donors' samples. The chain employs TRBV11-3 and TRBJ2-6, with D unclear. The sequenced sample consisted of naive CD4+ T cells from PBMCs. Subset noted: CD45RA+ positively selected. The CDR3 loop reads CASSKSSGANVLTF. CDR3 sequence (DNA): TGTGCCAGCAGTAAGAGCTCTGGGGCCAACGTCCTGACTTTC.